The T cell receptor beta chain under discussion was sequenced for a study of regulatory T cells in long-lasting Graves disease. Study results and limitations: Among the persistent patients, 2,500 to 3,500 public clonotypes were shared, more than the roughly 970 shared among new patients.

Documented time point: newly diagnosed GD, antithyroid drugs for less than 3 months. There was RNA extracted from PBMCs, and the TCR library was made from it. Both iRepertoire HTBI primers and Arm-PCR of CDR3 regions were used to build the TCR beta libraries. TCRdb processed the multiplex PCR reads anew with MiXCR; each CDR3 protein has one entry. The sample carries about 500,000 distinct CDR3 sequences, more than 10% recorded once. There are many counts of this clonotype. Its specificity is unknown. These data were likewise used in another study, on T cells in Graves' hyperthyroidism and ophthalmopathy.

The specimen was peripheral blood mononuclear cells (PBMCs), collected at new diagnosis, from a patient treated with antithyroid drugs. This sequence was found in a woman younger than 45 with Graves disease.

CDR3 residues: CASSFYGSSYNEQFF. The CDR3 bases are TGTGCCAGCAGTTTTTATGGCAGCTCCTACAATGAGCAGTTCTTC. This rearrangement joins TRBV27 to TRBJ2-1; D is unresolved. V lost 3 bases and J 0 bases, leaving 9 bases between the germline ends. This CDR3 contains 15 residues. Germline lookup yields CDR1 MNHEY and CDR2 SMNVEV (reference sequence).